The clone carrying this TCR beta chain was counted many times. Its antigen is unidentified. This CDR3 spans 12 amino acids. Germline V lookup: CDR1 MNHEY, CDR2 SVGEGT. The ends were cut back, 7 bases at V and 6 bases at J, with 13 bases in the middle. The data originate from a study of early T cells in non-severe SARS-CoV-2 infection. Notes on the study in general: Comparison of clonotypes with VDJdb favored anti-spike CD8 responses while missing private and CD4 specificities.

Researchers tagged individual cDNA molecules with unique molecular identifiers. TCRdb re-called the 5' RACE reads through MiXCR, storing one row per CDR3 protein. The sample gives about 33,000 distinct CDR3 sequences, about 5% of which show up once; 13% to 15% is in the top ten. V usage is TRBV6-2 or TRBV6-3 and J usage is TRBJ2-7; the D gene is possibly TRBD1 (6 bases). The specimen was whole blood. This TCR was sampled from an adult who was a healthcare worker with PCR-confirmed SARS-CoV-2 infection or an uninfected control (not recorded which). This chain's CDR3 is CASTETGFEQYF. For the CDR3, the DNA is TGTGCCAGCACCGAAACAGGGTTCGAGCAGTACTTC.